The TCR beta chain under discussion was sequenced for a study of OX40 agonist ivuxolimab in advanced cancers. TCRdb keeps only in-frame clones here, not all; method: immunoSEQ multiplex PCR. Of 95,000 to 100,000 clones listed, about four fifths are singletons. Findings of the study overall: Dosing at 0.1 to 3.0 mg/kg was accompanied by clonal expansion of CD4+ and CD8+ blood T cells by week 6.

As regards this clone: Its specificity is not known.

Sequencing was performed on CD4+ or CD8+ T cells sorted from blood, taken in a trial of the OX40 agonist ivuxolimab. The sequence derives from an adult with an advanced solid tumor such as melanoma, head and neck, liver or kidney cancer.

CDR3 loop: CASSIDKRRTDTQYF. The CDR3 DNA sequence: TGTGCCAGTAGTATAGATAAGCGGCGCACAGATACGCAGTATTTT. The V and J genes are TRBV19 and TRBJ2-3; D perhaps matches TRBD2 (5 bases). Trimming removed 0 bases from V and 1 base from J, with 8 bases in between. CDR1 LNHDA and CDR2 SQIVND come from the germline V gene (reference sequence). The CDR3 runs 15 residues. Full variable domain (rest looked up from reference TRBV19 and TRBJ2-3): DGGITQSPKYLFRKEGQNVTLSCEQNLNHDAMYWYRQDPGQGLRLIYYSQIVNDFQKGDIAEGYSVSREKKESFPLTVTSAQKNPTAFYLCASSIDKRRTDTQYFGPGTRLTVL.